This TCR beta chain was documented in a study of T cell responses to AZD1222 COVID-19 vaccine (dated by TCRdb to 2020 to 2022). Regarding the research as a whole: TCR sequencing was performed for fewer than 250 trial participants, of whom around 200 were given two doses of AZD1222 and approximately 25 were given two doses of MenACWY control vaccine. Trial participants were enrolled by age into subgroups of 18-55, 56-69 and 70-plus years, and approximately 150, 30 and 60 TCR-sequenced participants, respectively, were included in these subgroups. Overall results and qualifications from the work: Because no day 14 peak-response samples were available, the repertoires could be characterized only after the peak T cell response. In the small 56-69-year group, the increase in depth fell short of significance, most likely because of low power. Participants were mostly white British, with more females than males. The authors suggested clonal diversity may have been underestimated. Only five to seven AZD1222 recipients were SARS-CoV-2 seropositive at baseline, limiting conclusions about previously exposed vaccinees. Vaccine-associated CD4 TCRs spanned the whole spike protein, with dominant responses in regions 160-218 and 743-854. A significant rise in spike-specific TCR breadth and depth was observed after two AZD1222 doses relative to day 0 and relative to MenACWY recipients. Nearly half of unique spike-specific TCRs reportedly recognized epitopes outside regions mutated in the B.1.351 and B.1.1.7 variants.

Remarks on this clone: Its specific antigen is unknown. One base away there is no much larger clone; base qualities are not given.

The CDR3 regions of human TCRbeta chains were analyzed by immunosequencing. Regarding the original processing steps: Repertoire TCRs were checked for matches against a reference library of SARS-CoV-2-specific TCRs that had been generated using the MIRA antigen-specificity platform. Breadth was defined as the fraction of unique TCRs that were SARS-CoV-2-associated, and depth was defined as the fraction of total T cells that were SARS-CoV-2-associated. Using the MIRA data, each spike-specific TCR was assigned both to the spike region to which the TCR was reactive and to a CD4 or CD8 class. Log10-transformed breadth and depth values were compared by one-way ANOVA with Sidak's multiple comparisons tests. TCRdb stores this immuneACCESS table with in-frame sequences only. Part of the clones is absent; in the studies checked, under half of the shortfall reflects unresolved V genes, and no reason is known for the rest. From that table come the V and J calls and clone size; the DNA was used to work out D and trimming. Within this sample are 130,000 to 150,000 clones, with around nine tenths of them counted one time only. Around 2.8% of the sample goes to the ten largest clones.

From the germline V gene (reference sequence), CDR1 is DFQATT and CDR2 is SNEGSKA. V is pared back by 3 bases and J by 4 bases, with 12 bases lying between the germline termini. Inclusive of the bounding cysteine and phenylalanine, the CDR3 is 13 residues long. This entry keeps only the CDR3 DNA: 39 bases, framed from base 1. The time point label, as the study defines it: baseline before first vaccination. The treatment or condition label corresponds to: meningococcal conjugate vaccine given as trial control. The vaccinee samples were drawn from two UK trials, COV001 and COV002, one of which was a single-blind randomized controlled phase 2/3 trial testing AZD1222 (ChAdOx1 nCoV-19) in healthy adults. For TCRbeta chain sequencing, PBMC samples from trial participants were taken at day 0 and at day 28 after the second dose.

The sequence came from an adult in good health. The material sequenced was peripheral blood, taken on day 0 of MenACWY control vaccination. The rearranged segments are TRBV20-1 and TRBJ1-1; the D gene cannot be named for sure. The DNA sequence reads TGCAGTGCTAGTCCTCGGTTTGCCACTGAAGCTTTCTTT. Translated, it reads CSASPRFATEAFF.